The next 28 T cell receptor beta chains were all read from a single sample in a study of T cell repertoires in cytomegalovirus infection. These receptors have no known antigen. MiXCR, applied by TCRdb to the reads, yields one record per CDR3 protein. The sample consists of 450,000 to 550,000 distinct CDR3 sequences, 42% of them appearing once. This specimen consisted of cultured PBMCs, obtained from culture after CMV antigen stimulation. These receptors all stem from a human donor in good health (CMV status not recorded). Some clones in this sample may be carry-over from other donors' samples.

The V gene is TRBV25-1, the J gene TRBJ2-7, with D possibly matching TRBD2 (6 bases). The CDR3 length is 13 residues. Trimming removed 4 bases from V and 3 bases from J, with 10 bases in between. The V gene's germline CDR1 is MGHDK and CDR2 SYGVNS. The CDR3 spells CASSGAGFYEQYF. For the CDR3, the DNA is TGTGCCAGCAGTGGGGCGGGATTCTACGAGCAGTACTTC.

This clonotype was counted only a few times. The CDR3 DNA reads as TGTGCCACCAGCAGAGATCGGTTCGCAGGAAATCAGCCCCAGCATTTT. Protein: CATSRDRFAGNQPQHF. The rearrangement links TRBV15 to TRBJ1-5; D is uncertain. Germline assignment: CDR1 LNHNV and CDR2 YYDKDF (reference sequence). V lost 0 bases to trimming and J lost 4 bases, with 13 bases between them. CDR3 size: 16 residues.

CDR3 coding DNA: TGTGCCAGCCAGGGGCTAGCGGGAAACCAGTTCTTC. Protein product: CASQGLAGNQFF. The chain couples TRBV12-3 or TRBV12-4 to TRBJ2-1, with TRBD2 identical over 9 bases. V was clipped by 8 bases and J by 13 bases; unmatched bases: 9. The CDR3 loop spans 12 amino acids.

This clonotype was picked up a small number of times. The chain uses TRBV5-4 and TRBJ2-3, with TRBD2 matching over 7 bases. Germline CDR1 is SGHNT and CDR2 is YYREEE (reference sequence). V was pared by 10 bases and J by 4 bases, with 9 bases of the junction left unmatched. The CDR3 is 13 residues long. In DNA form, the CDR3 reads TGTGCCGAGACTCCTAGCGGCTCAGATACGCAGTATTTT. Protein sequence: CAETPSGSDTQYF.

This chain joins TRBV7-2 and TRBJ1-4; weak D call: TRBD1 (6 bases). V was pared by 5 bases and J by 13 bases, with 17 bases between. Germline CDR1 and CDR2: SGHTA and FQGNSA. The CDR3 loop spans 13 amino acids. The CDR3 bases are TGTGCCAGCAGCACCCACAACCAGGGGATACTGTTTTTT. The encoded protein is CASSTHNQGILFF. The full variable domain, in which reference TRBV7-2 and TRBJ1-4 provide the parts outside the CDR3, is GAGVSQSPSNKVTEKGKDVELRCDPISGHTALYWYRQSLGQGLEFLIYFQGNSAPDKSGLPSDRFSAERTGGSVSTLTIQRTQQEDSAVYLCASSTHNQGILFFGSGTQLSVL.

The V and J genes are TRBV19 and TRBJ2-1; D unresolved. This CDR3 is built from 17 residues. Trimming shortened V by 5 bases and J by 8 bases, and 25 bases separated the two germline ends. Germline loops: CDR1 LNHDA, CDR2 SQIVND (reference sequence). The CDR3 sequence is CASSPRRPVGRLDEQFF. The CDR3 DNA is TGTGCCAGTAGTCCAAGGAGACCCGTCGGGCGTTTGGATGAGCAGTTCTTC.

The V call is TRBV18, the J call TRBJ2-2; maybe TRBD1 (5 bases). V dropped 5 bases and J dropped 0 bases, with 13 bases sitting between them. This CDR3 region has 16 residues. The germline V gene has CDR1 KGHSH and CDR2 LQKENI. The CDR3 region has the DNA TGTGCCAGCTCATTAAGGACAACCTCGAACACCGGGGAGCTGTTTTTT. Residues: CASSLRTTSNTGELFF.

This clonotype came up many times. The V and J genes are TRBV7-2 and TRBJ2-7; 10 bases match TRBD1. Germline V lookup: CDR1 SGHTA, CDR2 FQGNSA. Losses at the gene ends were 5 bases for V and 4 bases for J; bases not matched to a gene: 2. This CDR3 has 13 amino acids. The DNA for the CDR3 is TGTGCCAGCAGCCGGGACAGGGGATACGAGCAGTACTTC. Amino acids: CASSRDRGYEQYF.

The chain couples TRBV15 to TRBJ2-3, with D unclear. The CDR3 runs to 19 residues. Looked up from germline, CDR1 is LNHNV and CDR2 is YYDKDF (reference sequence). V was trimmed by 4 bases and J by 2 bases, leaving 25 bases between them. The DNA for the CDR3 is TGTGCCACCAGCACAGATTACCTCCTAGGGCGTTGGCCCACAGATACGCAGTATTTT. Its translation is CATSTDYLLGRWPTDTQYF. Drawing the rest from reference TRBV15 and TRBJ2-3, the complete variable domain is DAMVIQNPRYQVTQFGKPVTLSCSQTLNHNVMYWYQQKSSQAPKLLFHYYDKDFNNEADTPDNFQSRRPNTSFCFLDIRSPGLGDTAMYLCATSTDYLLGRWPTDTQYFGPGTRLTVL.

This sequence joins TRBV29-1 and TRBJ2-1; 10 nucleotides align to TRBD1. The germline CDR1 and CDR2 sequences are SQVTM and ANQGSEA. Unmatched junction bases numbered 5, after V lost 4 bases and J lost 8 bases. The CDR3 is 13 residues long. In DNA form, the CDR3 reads TGCAGCGTTGCAGGGACAGGGGTCCATGAGCAGTTCTTC. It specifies CSVAGTGVHEQFF.

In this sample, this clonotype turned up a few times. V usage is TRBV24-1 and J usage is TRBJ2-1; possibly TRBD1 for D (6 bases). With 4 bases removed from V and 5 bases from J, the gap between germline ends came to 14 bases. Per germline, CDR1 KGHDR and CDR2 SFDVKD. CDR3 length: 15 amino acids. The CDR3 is CATSETGTINNEQFF. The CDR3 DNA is TGTGCCACCAGTGAGACCGGGACAATCAACAATGAGCAGTTCTTC.

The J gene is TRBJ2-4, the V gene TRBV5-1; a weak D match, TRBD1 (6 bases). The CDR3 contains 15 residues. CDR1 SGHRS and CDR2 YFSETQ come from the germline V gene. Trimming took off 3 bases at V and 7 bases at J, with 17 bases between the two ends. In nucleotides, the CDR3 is TGCGCCAGCAGCTACCGGACAGTTGGAGTCAACATTCAGTACTTC. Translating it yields CASSYRTVGVNIQYF.

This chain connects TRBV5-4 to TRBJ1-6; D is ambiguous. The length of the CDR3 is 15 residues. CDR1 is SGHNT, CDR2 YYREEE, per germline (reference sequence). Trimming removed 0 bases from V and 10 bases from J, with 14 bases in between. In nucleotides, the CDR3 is TGTGCCAGCAGCTTGGAATACCCGAGCCTCTCACCCCTCCACTTT. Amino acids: CASSLEYPSLSPLHF.

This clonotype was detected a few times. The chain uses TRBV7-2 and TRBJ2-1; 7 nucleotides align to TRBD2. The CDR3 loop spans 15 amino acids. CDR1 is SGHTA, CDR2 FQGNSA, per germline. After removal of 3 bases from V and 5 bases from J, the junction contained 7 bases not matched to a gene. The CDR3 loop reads CASSFSGTIDNEQFF. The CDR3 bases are TGTGCCAGCAGCTTCTCCGGGACTATTGACAATGAGCAGTTCTTC.

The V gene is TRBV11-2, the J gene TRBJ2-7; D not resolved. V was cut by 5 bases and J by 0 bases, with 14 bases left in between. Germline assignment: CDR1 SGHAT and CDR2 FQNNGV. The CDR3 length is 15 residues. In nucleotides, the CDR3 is TGTGCCAGCAGCCGAGCGAGCGCTAGCTCCTACGAGCAGTACTTC. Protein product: CASSRASASSYEQYF.

DNA of the CDR3: TGTGCCAGCAGCCGAGGGGGGGACAGTAACGAGCAGTACTTC. Its protein product is CASSRGGDSNEQYF. The rearrangement links TRBV7-8 to TRBJ2-7; perhaps D is TRBD1 or TRBD2 (7 bases each). Germline V gene lookup returns CDR1 SGHVS and CDR2 FQNEAQ. This CDR3 comprises 14 residues. Between the trimmed V and J ends, which lost 5 bases and 5 bases, there was a span of 16 bases.

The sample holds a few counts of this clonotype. This chain's CDR3 is CASSLGFGDTQYF. The CDR3 coding sequence is TGTGCCAGCAGCCTGGGATTTGGAGATACGCAGTATTTT. V is TRBV7-2 and J is TRBJ2-3, with D unresolved. V lost 5 bases to trimming and J lost 5 bases, with 11 bases between them. Per the germline V gene, CDR1 is SGHTA and CDR2 is FQGNSA. The CDR3 is 13 residues long. The full variable domain, completed using reference TRBV7-2 and TRBJ2-3, is GAGVSQSPSNKVTEKGKDVELRCDPISGHTALYWYRQSLGQGLEFLIYFQGNSAPDKSGLPSDRFSAERTGGSVSTLTIQRTQQEDSAVYLCASSLGFGDTQYFGPGTRLTVL.

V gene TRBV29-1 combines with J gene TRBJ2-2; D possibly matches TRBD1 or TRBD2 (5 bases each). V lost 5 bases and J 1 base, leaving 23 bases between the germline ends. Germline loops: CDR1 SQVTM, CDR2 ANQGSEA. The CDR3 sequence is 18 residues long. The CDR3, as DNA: TGCAGCGTTCTCTCCCCCGGCCCAGGGACGGTGAACACCGGGGAGCTGTTTTTT. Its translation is CSVLSPGPGTVNTGELFF.

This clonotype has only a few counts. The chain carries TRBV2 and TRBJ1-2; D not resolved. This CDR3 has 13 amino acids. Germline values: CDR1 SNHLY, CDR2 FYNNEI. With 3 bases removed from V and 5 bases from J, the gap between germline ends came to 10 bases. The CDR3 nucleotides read TGTGCCAGCAGTGATCTGCCAGCTTATGGCTACACCTTC. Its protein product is CASSDLPAYGYTF.

CDR3 in amino acids: CASSRKGQGPSVAFF. The CDR3 DNA is TGTGCCAGCAGTCGAAAGGGACAGGGCCCGTCGGTGGCTTTCTTT. The rearrangement joins TRBV6-8 to TRBJ1-1; 9 bases align to TRBD1. CDR1 and CDR2 from the germline V gene are MNHGY and SAAAGT. The CDR3 extends over 15 amino acids. V dropped 5 bases and J dropped 11; count of bases not matched to a gene: 15.

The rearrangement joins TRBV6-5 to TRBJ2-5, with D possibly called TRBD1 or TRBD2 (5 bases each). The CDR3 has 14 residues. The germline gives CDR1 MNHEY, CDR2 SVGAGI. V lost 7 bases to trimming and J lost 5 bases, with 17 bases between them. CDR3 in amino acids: CASMRGRLSETQYF. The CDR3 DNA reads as TGTGCCAGCATGAGGGGCAGGTTATCGGAGACCCAGTACTTC.

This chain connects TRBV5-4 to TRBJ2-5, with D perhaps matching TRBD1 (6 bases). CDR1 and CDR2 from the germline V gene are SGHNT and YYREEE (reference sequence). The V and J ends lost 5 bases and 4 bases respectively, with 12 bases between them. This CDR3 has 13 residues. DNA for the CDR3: TGTGCCAGCAGTGGGGGCTTGGGAGAGACCCAGTACTTC. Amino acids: CASSGGLGETQYF.

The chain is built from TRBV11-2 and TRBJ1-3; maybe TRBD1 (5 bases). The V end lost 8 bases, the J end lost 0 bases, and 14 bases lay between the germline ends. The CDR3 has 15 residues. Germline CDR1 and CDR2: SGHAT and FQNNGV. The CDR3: CASGRDRLSGNTIYF. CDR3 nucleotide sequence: TGTGCCAGCGGGCGGGACCGTCTCTCTGGAAACACCATATATTTT.

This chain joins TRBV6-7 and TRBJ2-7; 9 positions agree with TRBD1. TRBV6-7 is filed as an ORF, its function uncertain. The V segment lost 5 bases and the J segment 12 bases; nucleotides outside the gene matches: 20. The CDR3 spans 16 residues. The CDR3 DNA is TGTGCCAGCAGTAAGGGGGACAGGGCCACTTCCATCCCGCGGTACTTC. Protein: CASSKGDRATSIPRYF.

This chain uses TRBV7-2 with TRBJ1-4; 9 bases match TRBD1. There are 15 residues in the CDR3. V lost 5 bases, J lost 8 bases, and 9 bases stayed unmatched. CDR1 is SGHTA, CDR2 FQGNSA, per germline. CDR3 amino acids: CASSAGGQGREKLFF. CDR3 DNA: TGTGCCAGCAGCGCCGGCGGACAGGGGCGGGAAAAACTGTTTTTT. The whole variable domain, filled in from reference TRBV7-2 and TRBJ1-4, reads GAGVSQSPSNKVTEKGKDVELRCDPISGHTALYWYRQSLGQGLEFLIYFQGNSAPDKSGLPSDRFSAERTGGSVSTLTIQRTQQEDSAVYLCASSAGGQGREKLFFGSGTQLSVL.

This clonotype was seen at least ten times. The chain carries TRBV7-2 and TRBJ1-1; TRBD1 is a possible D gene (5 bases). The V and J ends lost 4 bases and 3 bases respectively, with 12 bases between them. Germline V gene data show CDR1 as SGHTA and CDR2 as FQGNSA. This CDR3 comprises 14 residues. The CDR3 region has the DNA TGTGCCAGCAGCTCCCGGAGGGGCGACACTGAAGCTTTCTTT. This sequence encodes CASSSRRGDTEAFF.

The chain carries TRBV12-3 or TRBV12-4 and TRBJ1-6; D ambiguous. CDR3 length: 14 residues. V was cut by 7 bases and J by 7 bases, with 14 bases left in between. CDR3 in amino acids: CASTIGVANSPLHF. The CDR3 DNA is TGTGCCAGCACCATCGGGGTCGCAAATTCACCCCTCCACTTT.

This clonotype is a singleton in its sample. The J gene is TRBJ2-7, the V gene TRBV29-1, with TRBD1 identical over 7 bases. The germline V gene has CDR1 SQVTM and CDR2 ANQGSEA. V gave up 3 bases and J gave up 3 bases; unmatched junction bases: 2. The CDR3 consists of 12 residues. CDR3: CSVEGQHYEQYF. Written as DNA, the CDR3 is TGCAGCGTTGAGGGACAGCACTACGAGCAGTACTTC.